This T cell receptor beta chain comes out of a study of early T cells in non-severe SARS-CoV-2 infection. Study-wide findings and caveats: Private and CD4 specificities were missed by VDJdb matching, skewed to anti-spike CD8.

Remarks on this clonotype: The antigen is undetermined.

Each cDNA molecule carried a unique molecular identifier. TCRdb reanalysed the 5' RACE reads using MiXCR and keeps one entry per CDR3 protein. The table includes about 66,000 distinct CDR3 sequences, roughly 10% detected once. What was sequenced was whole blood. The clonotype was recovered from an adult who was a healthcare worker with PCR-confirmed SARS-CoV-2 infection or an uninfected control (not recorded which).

The CDR3 loop is CASSPEGGRYNEQFF. The CDR3 nucleotides are TGTGCCAGCAGTCCCGAGGGGGGACGATACAATGAGCAGTTCTTC. The chain employs TRBV2 and TRBJ2-1; D possibly matches TRBD1 or TRBD2 (6 bases each). The CDR3 extends over 15 amino acids. Per the germline V gene, CDR1 is SNHLY and CDR2 is FYNNEI. Trimming removed 5 bases at V and 4 bases at J, with 15 bases between. The whole variable domain, filled in from reference TRBV2 and TRBJ2-1, reads EPEVTQTPSHQVTQMGQEVILRCVPISNHLYFYWYRQILGQKVEFLVSFYNNEISEKSEIFDDQFSVERPDGSNFTLKIRSTKLEDSAMYFCASSPEGGRYNEQFFGPGTRLTVL.